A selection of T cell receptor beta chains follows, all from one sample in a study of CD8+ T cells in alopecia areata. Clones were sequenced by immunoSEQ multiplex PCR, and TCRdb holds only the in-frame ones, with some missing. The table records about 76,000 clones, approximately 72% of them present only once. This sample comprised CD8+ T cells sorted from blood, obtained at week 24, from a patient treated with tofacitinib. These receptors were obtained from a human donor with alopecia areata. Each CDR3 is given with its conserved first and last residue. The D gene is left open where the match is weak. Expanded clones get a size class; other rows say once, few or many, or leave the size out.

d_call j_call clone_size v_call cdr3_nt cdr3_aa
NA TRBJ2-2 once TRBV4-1 TGCGCCAGCAGCCCTAACTACGACTCGACCGGGGAGCTGTTTTTT CASSPNYDSTGELFF
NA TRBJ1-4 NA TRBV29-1 TGCAGCGCCATGACAACTAATGAAAAACTGTTTTTT CSAMTTNEKLFF
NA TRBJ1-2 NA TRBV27 TGTGCCAGCAGTTTATCGCCCGGGTCTGGCTACACCTTC CASSLSPGSGYTF
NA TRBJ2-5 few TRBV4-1 TGCGCCAGCAGCCAAGTTACGACAGGAAGGGAGACCCAGTACTTC CASSQVTTGRETQYF
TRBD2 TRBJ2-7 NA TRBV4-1 TGCGCCAGCAGGATAACTAGCGGGGGGCCTGGCTACGAGCAGTACTTC CASRITSGGPGYEQYF
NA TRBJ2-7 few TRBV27 TGTGCCAGCAGTCCACAGGGCTTCGAGCAGTACTTC CASSPQGFEQYF
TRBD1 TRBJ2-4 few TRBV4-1 TGCGCCAGCAGTTCGGGACAGGGGTACGGAAACATTCAGTACTTC CASSSGQGYGNIQYF
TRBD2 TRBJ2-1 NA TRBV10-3 TGTGCCACCACCGGGACTAGCGGAACCTTCTACAATGAGCAGTTCTTC CATTGTSGTFYNEQFF
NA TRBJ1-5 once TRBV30 TGTGCCTGGAGTTCTCTTGGGCAGCCCCAGCATTTT CAWSSLGQPQHF
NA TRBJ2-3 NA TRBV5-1 TGCGCCAGCAGCTTCTGGGGCGGGCGGTCATCCACAGATACGCAGTATTTT CASSFWGGRSSTDTQYF
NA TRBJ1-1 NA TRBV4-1 TGCGCCAGCAGCCAAGTACCGAGGCTTGAAGCTTTCTTT CASSQVPRLEAFF
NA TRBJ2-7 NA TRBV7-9 TGTGCCAGCAGCGCTTCCGGGACCATCTACGAGCAGTACTTC CASSASGTIYEQYF
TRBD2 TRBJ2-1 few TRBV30 TGTGCCTGGGACGAGGCTAGCGGGAGGAATGAGCAGTTCTTC CAWDEASGRNEQFF
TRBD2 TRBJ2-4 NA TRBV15 TGTGCCACCAGCAGTTTCGTAGCGGGAGATACAATAGCCAAAAACATTCAGTACTTC CATSSFVAGDTIAKNIQYF
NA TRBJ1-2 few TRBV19 TGTGCCAGTAGTATACAAGAGAAAAAGGGTTATGGCTACACCTTC CASSIQEKKGYGYTF
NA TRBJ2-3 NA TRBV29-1 TGCAGCGTTGAGTCGGGAAACACAGGAGATACGCAGTATTTT CSVESGNTGDTQYF
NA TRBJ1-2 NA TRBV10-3 TGTGCCTCAACGAAACAGGGCCTCTATGGCTACACCTTC CASTKQGLYGYTF
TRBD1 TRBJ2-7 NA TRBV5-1 TGCGCCAGCAGCCCGAAGACAGGGATCTCCTACGAGCAGTACTTC CASSPKTGISYEQYF
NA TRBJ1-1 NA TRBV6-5 TGTGCCAGCAGGGGCTTAGGTGAAGCTTTCTTT CASRGLGEAFF
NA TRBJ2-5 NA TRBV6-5 TGTGCCAGCAGCTCCGGAGGGGGACTGCAAGAGACCCAGTACTTC CASSSGGGLQETQYF
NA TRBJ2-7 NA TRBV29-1 TGCAGCGCCGTGCGGACGGATCTTTACGAGCAGTACTTC CSAVRTDLYEQYF
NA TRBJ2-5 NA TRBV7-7 TGTGCCAGCAGCTTAGTTCACAGGAGAGAGGGAGAGACCCAGTACTTC CASSLVHRREGETQYF
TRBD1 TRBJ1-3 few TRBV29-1 TGCAGCGTTGATGACGACAGGGGGCTAAGTGGAAACACCATATATTTT CSVDDDRGLSGNTIYF
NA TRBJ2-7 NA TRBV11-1 TGTGCCAGCAGCTTCGGCAGCTCCTACGAGCAGTACTTC CASSFGSSYEQYF
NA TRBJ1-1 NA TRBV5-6 TGTGCCAGCAGCTTTGGGCGGAGTATAAACACTGAAGCTTTCTTT CASSFGRSINTEAFF
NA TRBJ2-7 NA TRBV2 TGTGCCAGCAGTGTGTCAGGTGCCGATCCCTACGAGCAGTACTTC CASSVSGADPYEQYF
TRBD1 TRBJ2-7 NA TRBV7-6 TGTGCCAGCAGCTTGGGACAGGGGGACTACGAGCAGTACTTC CASSLGQGDYEQYF
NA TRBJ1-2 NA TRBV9 TGTGCCAGCAGCGGAGGGCAGGGAGTCTATGGCTACACCTTC CASSGGQGVYGYTF
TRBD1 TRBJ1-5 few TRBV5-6 TGTGCCAGCAGTTCCACACAGGGGGGTTACAGCAATCAGCCCCAGCATTTT CASSSTQGGYSNQPQHF
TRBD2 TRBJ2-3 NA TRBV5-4 TGTGCCAGCGCAATGGGGGAGGGCCCCGCAGATACGCAGTATTTT CASAMGEGPADTQYF
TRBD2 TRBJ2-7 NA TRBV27 TGTGCCAGCGGGACTACCGTCTACGAGCAGTACTTC CASGTTVYEQYF
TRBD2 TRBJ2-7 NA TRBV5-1 TGCGCCAGCAGCGCCGCTCTAGCGGGAGCGAAAATCTACGAGCAGTACTTC CASSAALAGAKIYEQYF
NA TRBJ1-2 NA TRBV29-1 TGCAGCGTTGATATTGGAGAGGGACTTTACGGCTACACCTTC CSVDIGEGLYGYTF
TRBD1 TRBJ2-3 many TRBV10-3 TGTGCCATCAGTATACAGGGGGCAACGGATACGCAGTATTTT CAISIQGATDTQYF
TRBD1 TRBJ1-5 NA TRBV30 TGTGCCTGGAGTCACAGGGGCGGCAATCAGCCCCAGCATTTT CAWSHRGGNQPQHF
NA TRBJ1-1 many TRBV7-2 TGTGCCAGCAGCTTCTTTGCTGAAGCTTTCTTT CASSFFAEAFF
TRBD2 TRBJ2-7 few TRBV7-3 TGTGCCAGCAGCTTAGTAGCGGGAGAATTCGGAGAGCAGTACTTC CASSLVAGEFGEQYF
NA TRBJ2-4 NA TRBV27 TGTGCCAGCAGTCCATACCAGGGGAAGGCCAAAAACATTCAGTACTTC CASSPYQGKAKNIQYF
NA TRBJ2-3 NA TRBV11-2 TGTGCCAGCAGCCGCCGGGACACAACCACAGATACGCAGTATTTT CASSRRDTTTDTQYF
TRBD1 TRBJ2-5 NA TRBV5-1 TGCGCCAGCAGCTTCAACCCAAGCCGGGACAGGGGGCAGGGCCAAGAGACCCAGTACTTC CASSFNPSRDRGQGQETQYF
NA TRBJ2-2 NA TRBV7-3 TGTGCCAGCAGCTTAGGGGCTAGCGTTTACACCGGGGAGCTGTTTTTT CASSLGASVYTGELFF
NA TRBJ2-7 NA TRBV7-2 TGTGCCAGCAGCTTAGACTACGAGCAGTACTTC CASSLDYEQYF
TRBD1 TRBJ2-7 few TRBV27 TGTGCCAGCAGTCCTTTCTCCGGGACAGGGACCTACGAGCAGTACTTC CASSPFSGTGTYEQYF
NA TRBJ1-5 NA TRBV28 TGTGCCAGCAGCTGGGAAGGTCAGCCCCAGCATTTT CASSWEGQPQHF